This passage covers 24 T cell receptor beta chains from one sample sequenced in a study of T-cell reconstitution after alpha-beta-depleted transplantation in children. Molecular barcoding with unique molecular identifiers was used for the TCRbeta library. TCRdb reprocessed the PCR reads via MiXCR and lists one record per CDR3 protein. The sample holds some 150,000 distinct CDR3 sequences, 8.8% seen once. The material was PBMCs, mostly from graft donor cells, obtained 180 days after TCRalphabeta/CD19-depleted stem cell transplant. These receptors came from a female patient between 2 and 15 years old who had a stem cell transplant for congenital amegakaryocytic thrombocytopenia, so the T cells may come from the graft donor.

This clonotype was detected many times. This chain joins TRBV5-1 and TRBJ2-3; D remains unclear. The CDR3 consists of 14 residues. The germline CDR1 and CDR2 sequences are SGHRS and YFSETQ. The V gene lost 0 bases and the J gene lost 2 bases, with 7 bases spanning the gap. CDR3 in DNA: TGCGCCAGCAGCTTGGAAGGGTCCACAGATACGCAGTATTTT. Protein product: CASSLEGSTDTQYF.

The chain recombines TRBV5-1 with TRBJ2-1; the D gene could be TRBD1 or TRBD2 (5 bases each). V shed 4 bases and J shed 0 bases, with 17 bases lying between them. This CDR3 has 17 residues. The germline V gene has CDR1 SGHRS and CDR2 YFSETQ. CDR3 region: CASSVVVGDRSYNEQFF. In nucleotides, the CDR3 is TGCGCCAGCAGCGTTGTAGTGGGGGACCGCTCCTACAATGAGCAGTTCTTC.

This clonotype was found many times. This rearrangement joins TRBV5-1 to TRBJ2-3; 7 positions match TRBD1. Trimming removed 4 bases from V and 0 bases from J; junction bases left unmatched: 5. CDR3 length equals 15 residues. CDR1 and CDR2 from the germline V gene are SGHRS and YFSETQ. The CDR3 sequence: CASSQRQGSTDTQYF. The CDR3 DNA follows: TGCGCCAGCAGCCAGCGACAGGGCAGCACAGATACGCAGTATTTT.

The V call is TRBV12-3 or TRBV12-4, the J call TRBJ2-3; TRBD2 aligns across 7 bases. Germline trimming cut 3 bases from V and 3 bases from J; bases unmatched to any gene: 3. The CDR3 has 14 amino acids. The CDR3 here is CASSLGGGTDTQYF. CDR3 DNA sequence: TGTGCCAGCAGTTTGGGGGGGGGGACAGATACGCAGTATTTT.

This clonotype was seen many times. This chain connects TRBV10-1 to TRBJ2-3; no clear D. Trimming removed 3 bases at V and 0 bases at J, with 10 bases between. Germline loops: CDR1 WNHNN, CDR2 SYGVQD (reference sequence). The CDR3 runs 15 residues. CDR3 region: CASSDTAHSTDTQYF. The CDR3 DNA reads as TGCGCCAGCAGTGACACGGCTCATAGCACAGATACGCAGTATTTT.

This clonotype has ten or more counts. CDR3 sequence: CASSLGLAGGPSNQETQYF. The CDR3 region has the DNA TGCGCCAGCAGCTTGGGACTAGCGGGGGGGCCCTCGAACCAAGAGACCCAGTACTTC. The chain combines TRBV5-1 with TRBJ2-5; 14 bases align to TRBD2. CDR3 length: 19 residues. Germline CDR1 SGHRS, CDR2 YFSETQ. J was trimmed by 0 bases and V by 0 bases; bases with no gene match: 7.

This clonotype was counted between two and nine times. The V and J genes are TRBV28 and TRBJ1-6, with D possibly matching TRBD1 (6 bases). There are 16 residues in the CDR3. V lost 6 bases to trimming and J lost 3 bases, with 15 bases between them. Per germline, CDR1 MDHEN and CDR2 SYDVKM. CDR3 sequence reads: CASRSQGALYNSPLHF. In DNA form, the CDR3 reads TGTGCCAGCAGGTCACAGGGAGCCCTCTATAATTCACCCCTCCACTTT.

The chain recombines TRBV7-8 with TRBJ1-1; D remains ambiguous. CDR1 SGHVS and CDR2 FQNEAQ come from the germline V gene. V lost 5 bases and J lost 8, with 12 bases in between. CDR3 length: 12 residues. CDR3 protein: CASSPRRLEAFF. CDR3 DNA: TGTGCCAGCAGCCCCAGACGGCTAGAAGCTTTCTTT.

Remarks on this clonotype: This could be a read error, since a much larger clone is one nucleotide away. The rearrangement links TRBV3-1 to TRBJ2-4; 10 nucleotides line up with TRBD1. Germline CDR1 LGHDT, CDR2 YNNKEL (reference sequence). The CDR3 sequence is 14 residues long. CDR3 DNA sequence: TGTGCCAGCAGCCGACAGGGGGCAGGAAACATGCAGTACTTC. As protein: CASSRQGAGNMQYF.

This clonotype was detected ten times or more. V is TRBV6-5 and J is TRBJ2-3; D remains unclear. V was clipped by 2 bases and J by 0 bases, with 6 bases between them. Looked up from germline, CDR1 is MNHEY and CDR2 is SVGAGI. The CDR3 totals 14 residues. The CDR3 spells CASSYDSSTDTQYF. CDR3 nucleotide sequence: TGTGCCAGCAGTTACGACTCCAGCACAGATACGCAGTATTTT.

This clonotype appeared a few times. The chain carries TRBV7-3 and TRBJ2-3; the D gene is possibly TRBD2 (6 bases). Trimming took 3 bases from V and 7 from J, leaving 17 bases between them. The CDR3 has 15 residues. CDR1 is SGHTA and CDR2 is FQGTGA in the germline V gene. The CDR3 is CASSLLDGRGYTQYF. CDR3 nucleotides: TGTGCCAGCAGCTTGCTCGACGGGAGAGGGTATACGCAGTATTTT.

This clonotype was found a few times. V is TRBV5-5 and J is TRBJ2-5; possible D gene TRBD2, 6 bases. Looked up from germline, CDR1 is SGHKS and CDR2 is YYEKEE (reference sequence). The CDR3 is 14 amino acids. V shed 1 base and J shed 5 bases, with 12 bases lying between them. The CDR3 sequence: CASSLIPGGETQYF. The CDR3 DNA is TGTGCCAGCAGCTTGATTCCCGGAGGGGAGACCCAGTACTTC.

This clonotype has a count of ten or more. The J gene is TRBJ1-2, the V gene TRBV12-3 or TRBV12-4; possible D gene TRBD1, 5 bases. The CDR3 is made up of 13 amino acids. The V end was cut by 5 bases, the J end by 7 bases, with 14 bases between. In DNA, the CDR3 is TGTGCCAGCAGTATTCCAGGGAGAATTGGCTACACCTTC. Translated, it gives CASSIPGRIGYTF.

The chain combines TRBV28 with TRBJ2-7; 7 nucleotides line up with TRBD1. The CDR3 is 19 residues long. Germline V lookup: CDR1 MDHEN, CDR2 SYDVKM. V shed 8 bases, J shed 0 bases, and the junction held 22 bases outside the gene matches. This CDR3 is CASGLTGALITNPSYEQYF. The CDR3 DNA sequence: TGTGCCAGCGGCTTAACAGGGGCGCTCATAACCAACCCCTCCTACGAGCAGTACTTC.

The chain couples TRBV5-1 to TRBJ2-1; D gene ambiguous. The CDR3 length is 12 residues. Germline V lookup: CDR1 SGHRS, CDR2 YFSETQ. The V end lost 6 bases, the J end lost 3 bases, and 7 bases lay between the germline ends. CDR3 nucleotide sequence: TGCGCCAGCACCCCGGACTACAATGAGCAGTTCTTC. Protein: CASTPDYNEQFF. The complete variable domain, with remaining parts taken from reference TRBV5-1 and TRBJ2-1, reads KAGVTQTPRYLIKTRGQQVTLSCSPISGHRSVSWYQQTPGQGLQFLFEYFSETQRNKGNFPGRFSGRQFSNSRSEMNVSTLELGDSALYLCASTPDYNEQFFGPGTRLTVL.

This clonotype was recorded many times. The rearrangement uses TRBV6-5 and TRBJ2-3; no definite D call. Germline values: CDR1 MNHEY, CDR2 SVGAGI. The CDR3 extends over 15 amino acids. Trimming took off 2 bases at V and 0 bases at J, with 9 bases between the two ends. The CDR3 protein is CASSYVPVSTDTQYF. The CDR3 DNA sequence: TGTGCCAGCAGTTACGTCCCGGTTAGCACAGATACGCAGTATTTT.

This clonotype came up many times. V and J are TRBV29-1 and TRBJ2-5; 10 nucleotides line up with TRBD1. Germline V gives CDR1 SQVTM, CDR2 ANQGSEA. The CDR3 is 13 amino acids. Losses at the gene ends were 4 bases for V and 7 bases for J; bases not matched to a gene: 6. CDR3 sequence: CSVVGTGDGTQYF. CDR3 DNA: TGCAGCGTTGTTGGGACAGGGGATGGGACCCAGTACTTC. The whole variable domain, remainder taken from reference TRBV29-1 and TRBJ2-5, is SAVISQKPSRDICQRGTSLTIQCQVDSQVTMMFWYRQQPGQSLTLIATANQGSEATYESGFVIDKFPISRPNLTFSTLTVSNMSPEDSSIYLCSVVGTGDGTQYFGPGTRLLVL.

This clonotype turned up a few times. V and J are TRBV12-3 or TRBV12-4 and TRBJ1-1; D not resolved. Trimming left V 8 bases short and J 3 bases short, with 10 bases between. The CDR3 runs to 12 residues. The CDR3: CASLYGDTEAFF. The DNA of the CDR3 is TGTGCCAGCCTATATGGGGACACTGAAGCTTTCTTT.

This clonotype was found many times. CDR3 DNA: TGCGCCAGCAGCTTGAGGAGGACTGACGATACGCAGTATTTT. Protein sequence: CASSLRRTDDTQYF. The V call is TRBV5-1, the J call TRBJ2-3, with D perhaps matching TRBD2 (5 bases). The CDR3 loop spans 14 amino acids. Per the germline V gene, CDR1 is SGHRS and CDR2 is YFSETQ. V lost 1 base and J 6 bases, leaving 12 bases between the germline ends.

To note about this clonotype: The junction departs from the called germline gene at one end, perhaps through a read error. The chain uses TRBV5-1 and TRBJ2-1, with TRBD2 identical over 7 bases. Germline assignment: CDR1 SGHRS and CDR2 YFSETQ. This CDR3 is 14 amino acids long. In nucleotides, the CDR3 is TGCGCCCGCAGCGTGGACGGGGGGACCAATGAGCAGTTATTC. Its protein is CARSVDGGTNEQLF.

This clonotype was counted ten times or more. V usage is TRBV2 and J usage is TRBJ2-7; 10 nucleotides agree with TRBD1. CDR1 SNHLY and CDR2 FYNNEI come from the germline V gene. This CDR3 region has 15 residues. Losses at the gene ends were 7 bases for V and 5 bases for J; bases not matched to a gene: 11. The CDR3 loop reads CASTQSGQGNHEQYF. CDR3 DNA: TGTGCCAGCACACAGTCGGGACAGGGGAATCACGAGCAGTACTTC.

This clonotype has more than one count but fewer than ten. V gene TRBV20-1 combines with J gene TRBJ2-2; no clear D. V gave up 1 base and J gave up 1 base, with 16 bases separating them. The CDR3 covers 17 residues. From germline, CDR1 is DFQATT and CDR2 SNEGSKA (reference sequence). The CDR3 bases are TGCAGTGCTAGAGCGAGGAGTTGGATTCAGAACACCGGGGAGCTGTTTTTT. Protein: CSARARSWIQNTGELFF.

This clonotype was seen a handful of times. The DNA of the CDR3 is TGCGCCAGCAGCTTAGCAGAAGCGGCAGGGGGGACCCAGTACTTC. Translating it yields CASSLAEAAGGTQYF. This rearrangement joins TRBV5-1 to TRBJ2-5, with 7 bases fitting TRBD1. The CDR3 length is 15 residues. The germline CDR1 and CDR2 sequences are SGHRS and YFSETQ. V shed 2 bases and J 7 bases; nucleotides not matched to a gene: 11.

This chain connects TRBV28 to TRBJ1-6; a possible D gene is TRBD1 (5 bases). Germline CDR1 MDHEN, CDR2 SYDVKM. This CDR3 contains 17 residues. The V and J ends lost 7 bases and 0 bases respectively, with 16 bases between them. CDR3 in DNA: TGTGCCAGCACTTCGGCAGGGCTGCCCTCCTATAATTCACCCCTCCACTTT. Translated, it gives CASTSAGLPSYNSPLHF.